The next 5 T cell receptor beta chains were all read from a single sample in a study of T cell responses to AZD1222 COVID-19 vaccine. The method was immunoSEQ multiplex PCR; TCRdb's version includes in-frame clones alone and lacks a portion of them. The sample has under 200,000 clones, 94% seen once. The specimen comprised peripheral blood, sampled on day 0 of AZD1222 vaccination. The origin of the receptors is an adult in good health.

This chain connects TRBV11-2 to TRBJ2-5, with 8 bases identical to TRBD2. This CDR3 is built from 13 residues. Germline trimming cut 4 bases from V and 3 bases from J; bases unmatched to any gene: 1. CDR1 is SGHAT and CDR2 is FQNNGV in the germline V gene. CDR3 amino acids: CASSWGLEETQYF. Written as DNA, the CDR3 is TGTGCCAGCAGCTGGGGACTAGAAGAGACCCAGTACTTC.

The chain carries TRBV19 and TRBJ2-2; 8 bases align to TRBD1. The CDR3 covers 16 residues. The germline V gene encodes CDR1 LNHDA and CDR2 SQIVND (reference sequence). With V trimmed by 1 base and J by 6 bases, 7 bases remained unmatched. The CDR3 spells CASSIVHRGYPGELFF. CDR3 nucleotides: TGTGCCAGTAGTATAGTGCACAGGGGGTATCCCGGGGAGCTGTTTTTT.

The V gene is TRBV7-6, the J gene TRBJ1-2; no firm D call. Trimming left V 3 bases short and J 1 base short, with 12 bases between. The CDR3 spans 15 residues. In germline, CDR1 is SGHVS, CDR2 FNYEAQ. As DNA, the CDR3 is TGTGCCAGCAGCTTCAGCAAAAGAATTAACTATGGCTACACCTTC. This gives the protein CASSFSKRINYGYTF.

The chain joins TRBV5-4 to TRBJ2-1; D uncertain. The CDR3 is made up of 15 amino acids. CDR1 and CDR2 (germline): SGHNT, YYREEE (reference sequence). V was clipped by 4 bases and J by 2 bases, with 13 bases between them. The DNA of the CDR3 is TGTGCCAGCAGCGGCGCGACAAGCGCCTACAATGAGCAGTTCTTC. It is translated as CASSGATSAYNEQFF.

V gene TRBV24-1 combines with J gene TRBJ2-1; D is possibly TRBD1 or TRBD2 (5 bases each). This CDR3 has 13 amino acids. Trimming took 0 bases from V and 12 from J, leaving 11 bases between them. CDR1 and CDR2 from the germline V gene are KGHDR and SFDVKD. CDR3 region: CATSDLRTGPQFF. The CDR3 nucleotides read TGTGCCACCAGTGATTTGCGGACGGGGCCGCAGTTCTTC.